This T cell receptor (beta chain) originates from a study of CD8 T cells in ankylosing spondylitis (dated by TCRdb to about 2017). Study-wide context: The study profiled T cell receptor beta repertoires in healthy donors and ankylosing spondylitis patients to find disease-linked TCR variants. The full study cohort was made up of approximately 27 ankylosing spondylitis patients and some 100 healthy donors. Peripheral blood samples were taken, and synovial fluid was additionally collected from ankylosing spondylitis patients. Overall results and qualifications from the work: Blood from ankylosing spondylitis patients appeared to be characterized by a TCR beta motif made up of fewer than ten highly homologous amino acid variants. According to the report, matched synovial fluid samples from ankylosing spondylitis patients were significantly enriched for the disease-linked clones. Some TCR beta motif variants had previously been reported in synovial fluid and blood of reactive arthritis patients, which suggested common disease-initiation mechanisms. The disease-linked clones showed a CD8+ phenotype and occurred at relatively low frequencies in peripheral blood.

Concerning this clonotype: Its antigen specificity is not known. Per-base qualities were not stored, and no clone one base away is much larger.

Instrument used: Illumina HiSeq 2500. Quantitative 5'-RACE with molecular barcodes was used to prepare TCR beta libraries. The paper's data handling went like this. A new computational method, built on a probabilistic model of VDJ rearrangement, was used to identify disease-linked TCR variants. The public reads were reprocessed in TCRdb via fastp at Q25 and MiXCR, keeping in-frame beta chains. Identical CDR3 proteins give one entry, which carries the most common genes and DNA. V and J calls and clone size were set by TCRdb, not the authors. The sample table shows 390,000 or so distinct CDR3 sequences, and approximately 20% are seen once. Together, the top ten hold roughly a sixth of the sample. The source material was blood, either unsorted or a sorted T cell fraction (not recorded which). This receptor was identified in a male donor with ankylosing spondylitis.

The nucleotides are TGTGCCAGCTCGGAGCGGCCCGGGGTCTACGAGCAGTACTTC. Translated, this is CASSERPGVYEQYF. This sequence uses TRBV18 and TRBJ2-7, with TRBD2 tentatively as D gene (5 bases match). Including cysteine and phenylalanine, the CDR3 has 14 amino acids. Just the 42-base CDR3 DNA is kept, in frame starting at base 1. CDR1 and CDR2 were assigned from the germline V gene as KGHSH and LQKENI. The junction shows trimming of 6 bases on V and 3 bases on J, plus 15 bases between the germline ends.